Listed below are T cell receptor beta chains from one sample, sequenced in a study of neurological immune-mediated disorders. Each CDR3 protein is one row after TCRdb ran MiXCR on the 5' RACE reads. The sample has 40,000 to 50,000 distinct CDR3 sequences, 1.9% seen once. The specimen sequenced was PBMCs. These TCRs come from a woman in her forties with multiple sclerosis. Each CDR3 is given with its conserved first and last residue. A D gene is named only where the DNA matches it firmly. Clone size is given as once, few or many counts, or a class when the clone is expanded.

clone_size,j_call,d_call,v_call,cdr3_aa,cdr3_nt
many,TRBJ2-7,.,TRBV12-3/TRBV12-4,CASTWTGSYEQYF,TGTGCCAGCACCTGGACGGGGTCCTACGAGCAGTACTTC
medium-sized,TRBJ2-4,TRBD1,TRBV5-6,CASSLVAGGAGIQYF,TGTGCCAGCAGCTTGGTGGCAGGGGGCGCAGGCATTCAGTACTTC
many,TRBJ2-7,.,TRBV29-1,CSVEEGYEQYF,TGCAGCGTTGAAGAGGGCTACGAGCAGTACTTC
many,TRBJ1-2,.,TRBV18,CASSPDSNYGYTF,TGTGCCAGCTCACCGGACAGTAACTATGGCTACACCTTC
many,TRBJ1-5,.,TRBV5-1,CASSLAPGQPQHF,TGCGCCAGCAGCTTGGCCCCAGGGCAGCCCCAGCATTTT
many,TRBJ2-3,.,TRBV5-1,CASSFRAPTDTQYF,TGCGCCAGCAGCTTTAGGGCGCCGACAGATACGCAGTATTTT
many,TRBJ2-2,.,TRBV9,CASSPQPHMNTGELFF,TGTGCCAGCAGCCCACAACCTCACATGAACACCGGGGAGCTGTTTTTT
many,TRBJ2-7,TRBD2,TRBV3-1,CASSQDALAGAYEQYF,TGTGCCAGCAGCCAAGATGCACTAGCGGGGGCCTACGAGCAGTACTTC
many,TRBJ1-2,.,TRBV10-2,CASCVASGQDGYTF,TGCGCCAGCTGTGTAGCGTCAGGGCAGGATGGCTACACCTTC
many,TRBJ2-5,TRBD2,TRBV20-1,CSAWPSGEQETQYF,TGCAGTGCTTGGCCTAGCGGGGAACAAGAGACCCAGTACTTC
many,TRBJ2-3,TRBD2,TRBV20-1,CSARTSGETTDTQYF,TGCAGTGCCCGGACTAGCGGGGAAACCACAGATACGCAGTATTTT
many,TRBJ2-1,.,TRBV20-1,CSARSEGGGYNEQFF,TGCAGTGCTAGAAGTGAAGGGGGGGGCTACAATGAGCAGTTCTTC
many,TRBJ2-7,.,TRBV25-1,CASSEYGGYEQYF,TGTGCCAGCAGTGAATATGGCGGCTACGAGCAGTACTTC
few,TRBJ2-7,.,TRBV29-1,CSVEEANSYEQYF,TGCAGCGTTGAAGAAGCGAACAGCTACGAGCAGTACTTC
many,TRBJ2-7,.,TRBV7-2,CASSPLVYEQYF,TGTGCCAGCAGCCCTCTAGTCTACGAGCAGTACTTC
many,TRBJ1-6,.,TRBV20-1,CSADYDRDLHF,TGCAGTGCGGATTATGACCGAGACCTCCACTTT
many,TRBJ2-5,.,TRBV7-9,CASSLNSQETQYF,TGTGCCAGCAGCTTAAACAGCCAAGAGACCCAGTACTTC
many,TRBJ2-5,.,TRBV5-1,CASSLLYQETQYF,TGCGCCAGCAGCTTACTGTACCAAGAGACCCAGTACTTC
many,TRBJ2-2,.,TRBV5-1,CASSLALWGTGELFF,TGCGCCAGCAGCTTGGCTTTGTGGGGAACCGGGGAGCTGTTTTTT
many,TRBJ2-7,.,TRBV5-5,CASSFSGQQYF,TGTGCCAGCAGCTTTAGTGGACAACAGTACTTC
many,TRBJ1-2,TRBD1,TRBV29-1,CSVLTGRDYGYTF,TGCAGCGTTCTGACAGGGAGGGACTATGGCTACACCTTC
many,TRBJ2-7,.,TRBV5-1,CASSYLPGTGSPYEQYF,TGCGCCAGCAGCTATCTCCCCGGGACTGGGAGCCCATACGAGCAGTACTTC
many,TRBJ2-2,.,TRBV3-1,CASSPRNRDTGELFF,TGTGCCAGCAGCCCCCGGAACAGGGATACCGGGGAGCTGTTTTTT